Sequencing of this TCR beta chain was carried out in a study of blood T cell repertoires in COVID-19. The wider study: Researchers got acute and convalescent COVID-19 samples from the United States, Italy and Spain. From T cells, B-cell-depleted T cells, or PBMCs came the material, which was cDNA or gDNA.

Germline V lookup: CDR1 LGHNA, CDR2 YNFKEQ. V lost 1 base and J 8 bases, leaving 18 bases between the germline ends. The CDR3 runs 16 residues. Per the authors' pipeline: Researchers report that nucleated cell counts were estimated from reference gene primer amplification. The table came from immunoSEQ multiplex PCR; TCRdb's copy has only in-frame clones and leaves some out. The V and J calls and the clone size are those of that table, but D and trimming were determined from the DNA. This table has about 70,000 clones, approximately 86% appearing once. The sequence was obtained from a woman aged 60-75 years with acute or convalescent COVID-19. This chain links TRBV4-2 with TRBJ2-1; D remains unclear. The sequencing sample was made of peripheral blood. The CDR3 bases are TGTGCCAGCAGCCAAGTAGCCAATCGGCTAGAATATGAGCAGTTCTTC. Translating gives CASSQVANRLEYEQFF.